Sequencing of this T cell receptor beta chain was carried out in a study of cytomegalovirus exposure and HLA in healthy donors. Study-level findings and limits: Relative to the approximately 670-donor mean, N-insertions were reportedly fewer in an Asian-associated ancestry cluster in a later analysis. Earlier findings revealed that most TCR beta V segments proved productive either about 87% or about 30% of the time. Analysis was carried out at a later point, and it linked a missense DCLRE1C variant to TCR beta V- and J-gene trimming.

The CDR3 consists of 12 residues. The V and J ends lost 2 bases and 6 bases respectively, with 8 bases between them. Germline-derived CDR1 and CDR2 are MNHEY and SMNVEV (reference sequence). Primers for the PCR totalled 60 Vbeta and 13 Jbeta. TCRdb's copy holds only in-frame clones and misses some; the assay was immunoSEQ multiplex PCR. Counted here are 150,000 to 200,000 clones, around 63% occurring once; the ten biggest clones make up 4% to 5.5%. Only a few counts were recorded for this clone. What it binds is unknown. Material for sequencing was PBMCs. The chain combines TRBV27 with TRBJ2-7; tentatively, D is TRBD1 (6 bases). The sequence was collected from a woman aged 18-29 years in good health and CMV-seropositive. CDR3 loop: CASSLGGGEQYF. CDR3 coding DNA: TGTGCCAGCAGTTTAGGGGGCGGCGAGCAGTACTTC.